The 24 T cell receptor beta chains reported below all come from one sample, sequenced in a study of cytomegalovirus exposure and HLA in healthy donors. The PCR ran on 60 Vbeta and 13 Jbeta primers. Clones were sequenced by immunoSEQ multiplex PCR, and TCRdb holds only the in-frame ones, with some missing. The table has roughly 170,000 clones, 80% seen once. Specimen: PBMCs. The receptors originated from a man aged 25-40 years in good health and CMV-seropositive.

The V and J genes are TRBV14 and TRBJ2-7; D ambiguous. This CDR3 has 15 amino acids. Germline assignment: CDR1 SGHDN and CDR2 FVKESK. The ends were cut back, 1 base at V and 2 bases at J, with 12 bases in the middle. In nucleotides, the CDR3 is TGTGCCAGCAGCCAAGTCTGGCCTTCAACCTACGAGCAGTACTTC. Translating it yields CASSQVWPSTYEQYF. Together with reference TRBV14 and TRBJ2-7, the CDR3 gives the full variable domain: EAGVTQFPSHSVIEKGQTVTLRCDPISGHDNLYWYRRVMGKEIKFLLHFVKESKQDESGMPNNRFLAERTGGTYSTLKVQPAELEDSGVYFCASSQVWPSTYEQYFGPGTRLTVT.

This chain's CDR3 is CASSAFSENTEAFF. The CDR3 DNA reads as TGTGCCAGTAGTGCCTTCAGTGAGAACACTGAAGCTTTCTTT. This chain joins TRBV19 and TRBJ1-1; D is undetermined. CDR1 and CDR2 from the germline V gene are LNHDA and SQIVND (reference sequence). Deletions cut 5 bases from V and 1 base from J, with 11 bases between. CDR3 length: 14 amino acids.

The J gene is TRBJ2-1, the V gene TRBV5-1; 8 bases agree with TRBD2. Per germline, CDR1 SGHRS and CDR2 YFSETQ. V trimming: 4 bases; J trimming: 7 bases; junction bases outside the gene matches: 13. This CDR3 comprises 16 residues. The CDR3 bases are TGCGCCAGCAGCCCCCAGTCCAGCGGGAGTGGGAATGAGCAGTTCTTC. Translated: CASSPQSSGSGNEQFF.

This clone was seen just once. The CDR3 sequence: CASSLQDSSSYEQYF. The CDR3, as DNA: TGTGCCAGCAGCCTCCAGGACTCGAGCTCCTACGAGCAGTACTTC. The V and J genes are TRBV9 and TRBJ2-7; possible D gene TRBD2, 5 bases. This CDR3 has 15 amino acids. Trimming pared 4 bases from V and 0 bases from J, leaving 14 bases between. Germline CDR1 reads SGDLS; CDR2 reads YYNGEE.

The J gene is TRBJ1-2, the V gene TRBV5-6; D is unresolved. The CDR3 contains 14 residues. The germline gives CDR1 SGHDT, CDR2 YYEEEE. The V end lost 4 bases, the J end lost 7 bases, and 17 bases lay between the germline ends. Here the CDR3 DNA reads TGTGCCAGCAGCCTAAGCGGATTCTACAGTGGCTACACCTTC. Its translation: CASSLSGFYSGYTF.

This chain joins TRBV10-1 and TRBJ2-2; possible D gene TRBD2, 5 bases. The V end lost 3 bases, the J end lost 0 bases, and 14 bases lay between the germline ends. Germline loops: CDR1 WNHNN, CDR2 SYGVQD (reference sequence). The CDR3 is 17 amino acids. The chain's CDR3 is CASSDRGSPSNTGELFF. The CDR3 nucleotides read TGCGCCAGCAGTGACCGGGGTAGCCCCTCGAACACCGGGGAGCTGTTTTTT.

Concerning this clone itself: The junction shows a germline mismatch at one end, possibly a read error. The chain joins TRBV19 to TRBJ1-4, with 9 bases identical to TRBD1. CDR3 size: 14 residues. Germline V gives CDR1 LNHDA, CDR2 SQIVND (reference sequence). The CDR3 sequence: CANSIAGGQGKLFF. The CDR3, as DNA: TGTGCCAATAGTATAGCCGGGGGACAGGGAAAACTGTTTTTT.

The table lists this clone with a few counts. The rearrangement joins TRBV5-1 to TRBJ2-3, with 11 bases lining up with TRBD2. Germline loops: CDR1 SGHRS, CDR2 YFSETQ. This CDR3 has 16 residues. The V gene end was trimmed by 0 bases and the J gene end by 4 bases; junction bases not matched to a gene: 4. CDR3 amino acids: CASSLGVAGGPDTQYF. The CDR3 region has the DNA TGCGCCAGCAGCTTGGGGGTAGCGGGAGGGCCAGATACGCAGTATTTT.

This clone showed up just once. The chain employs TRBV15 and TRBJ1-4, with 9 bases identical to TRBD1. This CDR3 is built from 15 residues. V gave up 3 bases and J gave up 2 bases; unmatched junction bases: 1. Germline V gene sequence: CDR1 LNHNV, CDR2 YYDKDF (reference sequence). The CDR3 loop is CATSRTGGTNEKLFF. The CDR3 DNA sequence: TGTGCCACCAGCAGGACAGGGGGGACTAATGAAAAACTGTTTTTT.

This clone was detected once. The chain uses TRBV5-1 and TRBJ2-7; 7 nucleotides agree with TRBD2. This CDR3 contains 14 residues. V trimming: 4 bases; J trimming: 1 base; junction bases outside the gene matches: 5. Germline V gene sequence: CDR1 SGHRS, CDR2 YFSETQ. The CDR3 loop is CASSSSGRSYEQYF. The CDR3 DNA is TGCGCCAGCAGCAGTAGCGGGCGGTCCTACGAGCAGTACTTC.

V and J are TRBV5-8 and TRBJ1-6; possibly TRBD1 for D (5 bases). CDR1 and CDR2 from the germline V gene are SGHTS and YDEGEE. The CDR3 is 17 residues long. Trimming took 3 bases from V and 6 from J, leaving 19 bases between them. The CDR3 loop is CASSSVHSNRINSPLHF. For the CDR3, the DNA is TGTGCCAGCAGCTCGGTACACAGCAACAGGATTAATTCACCCCTCCACTTT.

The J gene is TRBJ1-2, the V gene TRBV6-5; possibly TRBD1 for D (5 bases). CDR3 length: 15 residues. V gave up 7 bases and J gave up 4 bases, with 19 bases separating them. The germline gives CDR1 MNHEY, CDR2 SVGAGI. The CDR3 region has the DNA TGTGCCAGCAACCCGGGGGATCTCGGGGGCTATGGCTACACCTTC. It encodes CASNPGDLGGYGYTF.

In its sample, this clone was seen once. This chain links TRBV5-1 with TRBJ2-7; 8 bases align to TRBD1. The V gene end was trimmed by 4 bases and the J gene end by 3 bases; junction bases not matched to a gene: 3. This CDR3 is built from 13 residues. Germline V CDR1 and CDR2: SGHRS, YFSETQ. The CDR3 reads CASSMTGDYEQYF. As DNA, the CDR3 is TGCGCCAGCAGCATGACAGGGGACTACGAGCAGTACTTC.

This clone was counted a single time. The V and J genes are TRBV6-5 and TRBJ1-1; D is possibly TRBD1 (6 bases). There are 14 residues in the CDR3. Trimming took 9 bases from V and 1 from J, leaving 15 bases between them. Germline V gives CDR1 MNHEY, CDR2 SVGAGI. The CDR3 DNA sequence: TGTGCCAGTGGACGGGGGGGCGAGAACACTGAAGCTTTCTTT. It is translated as CASGRGGENTEAFF.

The CDR3 region has the DNA TGTGCCAGCAGTTACTCGAGCGTCGATCAGCCCCAGCATTTT. Translating gives CASSYSSVDQPQHF. The V call is TRBV6-5, the J call TRBJ1-5; D remains ambiguous. Trimming pared 0 bases from V and 5 bases from J, leaving 8 bases between. This CDR3 region has 14 residues. Germline V gene lookup returns CDR1 MNHEY and CDR2 SVGAGI.

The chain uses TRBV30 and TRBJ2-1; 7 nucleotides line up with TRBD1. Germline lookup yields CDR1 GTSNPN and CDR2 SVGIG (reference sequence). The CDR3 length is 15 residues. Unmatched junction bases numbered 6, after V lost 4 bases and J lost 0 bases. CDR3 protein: CAWTNTGASYNEQFF. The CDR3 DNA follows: TGTGCCTGGACCAACACAGGGGCCTCCTACAATGAGCAGTTCTTC.

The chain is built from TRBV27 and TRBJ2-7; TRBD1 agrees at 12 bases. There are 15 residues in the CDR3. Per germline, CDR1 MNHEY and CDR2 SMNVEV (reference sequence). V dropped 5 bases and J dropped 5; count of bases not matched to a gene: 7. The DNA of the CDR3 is TGTGCCAGCAGTCCGGGGACAGGGGGCTGGGACGAGCAGTACTTC. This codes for CASSPGTGGWDEQYF.

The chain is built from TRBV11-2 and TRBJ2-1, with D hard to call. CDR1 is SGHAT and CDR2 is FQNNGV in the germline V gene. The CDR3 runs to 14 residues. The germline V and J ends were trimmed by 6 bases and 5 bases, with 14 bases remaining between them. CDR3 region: CASSPGWQNNEQFF. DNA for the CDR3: TGTGCCAGCAGTCCTGGTTGGCAGAACAATGAGCAGTTCTTC.

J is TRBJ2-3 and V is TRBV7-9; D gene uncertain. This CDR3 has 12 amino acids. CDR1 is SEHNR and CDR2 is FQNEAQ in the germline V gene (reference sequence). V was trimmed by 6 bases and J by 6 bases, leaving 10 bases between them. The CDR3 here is CASSPVADTQYF. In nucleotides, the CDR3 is TGTGCCAGCAGTCCGGTTGCTGATACGCAGTATTTT.

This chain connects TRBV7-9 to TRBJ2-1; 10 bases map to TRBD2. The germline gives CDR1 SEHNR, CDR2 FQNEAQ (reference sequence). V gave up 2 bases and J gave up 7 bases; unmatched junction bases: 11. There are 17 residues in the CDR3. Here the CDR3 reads CASSLWASGRMENEQFF. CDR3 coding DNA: TGTGCCAGCAGCTTATGGGCTAGCGGGAGAATGGAGAATGAGCAGTTCTTC.

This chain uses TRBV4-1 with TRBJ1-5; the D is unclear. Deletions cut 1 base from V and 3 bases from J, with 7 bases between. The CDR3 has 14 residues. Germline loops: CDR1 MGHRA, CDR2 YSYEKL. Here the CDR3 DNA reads TGCGCCAGCAGCCAAGCGCGTGTCAATCAGCCCCAGCATTTT. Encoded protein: CASSQARVNQPQHF.

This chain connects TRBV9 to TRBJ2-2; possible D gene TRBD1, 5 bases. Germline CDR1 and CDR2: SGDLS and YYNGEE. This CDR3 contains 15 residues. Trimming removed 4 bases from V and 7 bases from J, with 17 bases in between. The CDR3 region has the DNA TGTGCCAGCAGCCTATTTACTCAGGGCATCGGGGAGCTGTTTTTT. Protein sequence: CASSLFTQGIGELFF.

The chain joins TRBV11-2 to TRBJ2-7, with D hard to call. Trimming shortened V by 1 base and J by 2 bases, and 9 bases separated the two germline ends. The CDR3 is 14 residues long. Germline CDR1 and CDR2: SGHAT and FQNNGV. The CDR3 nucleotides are TGTGCCAGCAGCTTAGGGGCAGCTACCTACGAGCAGTACTTC. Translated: CASSLGAATYEQYF. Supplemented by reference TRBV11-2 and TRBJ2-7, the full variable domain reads EAGVAQSPRYKIIEKRQSVAFWCNPISGHATLYWYQQILGQGPKLLIQFQNNGVVDDSQLPKDRFSAERLKGVDSTLKIQPAKLEDSAVYLCASSLGAATYEQYFGPGTRLTVT.

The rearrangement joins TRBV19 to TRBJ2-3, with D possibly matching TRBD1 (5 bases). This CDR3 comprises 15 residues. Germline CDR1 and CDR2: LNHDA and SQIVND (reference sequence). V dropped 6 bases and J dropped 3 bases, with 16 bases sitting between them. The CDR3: CASRAGRFGTDTQYF. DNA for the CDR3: TGTGCCAGTAGGGCAGGGCGATTCGGTACAGATACGCAGTATTTT. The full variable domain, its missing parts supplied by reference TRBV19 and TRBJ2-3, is DGGITQSPKYLFRKEGQNVTLSCEQNLNHDAMYWYRQDPGQGLRLIYYSQIVNDFQKGDIAEGYSVSREKKESFPLTVTSAQKNPTAFYLCASRAGRFGTDTQYFGPGTRLTVL.